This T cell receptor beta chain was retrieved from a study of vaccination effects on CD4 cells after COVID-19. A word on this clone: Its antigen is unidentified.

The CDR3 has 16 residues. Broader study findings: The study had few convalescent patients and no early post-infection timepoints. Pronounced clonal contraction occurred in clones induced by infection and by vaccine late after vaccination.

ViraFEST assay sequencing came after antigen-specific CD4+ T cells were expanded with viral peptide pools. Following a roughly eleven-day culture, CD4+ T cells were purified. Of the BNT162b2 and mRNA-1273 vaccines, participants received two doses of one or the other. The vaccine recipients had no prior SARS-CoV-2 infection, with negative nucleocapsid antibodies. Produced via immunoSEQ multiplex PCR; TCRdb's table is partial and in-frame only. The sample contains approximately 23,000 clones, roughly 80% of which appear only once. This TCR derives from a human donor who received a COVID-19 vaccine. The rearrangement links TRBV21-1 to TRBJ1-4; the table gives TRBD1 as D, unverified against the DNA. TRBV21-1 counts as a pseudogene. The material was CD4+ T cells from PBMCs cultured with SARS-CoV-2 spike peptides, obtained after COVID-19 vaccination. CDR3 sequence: CASSKGTGATNEKLFF. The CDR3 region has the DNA TGTGCCAGCAGCAAAGGGACAGGGGCAACTAATGAAAAACTGTTTTTT.